The 22 T cell receptor beta chains below all came from one sample that was sequenced in a study of control samples from healthy donors and cancer patients. TCRdb's copy holds only in-frame clones and misses some; the assay was immunoSEQ multiplex PCR. The sample records approximately 100,000 clones, almost 90% being singletons. Sequencing was carried out using blood. These receptors came from a man aged 30-40 years in good health.

This clone was detected once. The V gene is TRBV4-2, the J gene TRBJ2-3, with TRBD2 matching over 8 bases. The V segment lost 8 bases and the J segment 2 bases; nucleotides outside the gene matches: 6. CDR1 is LGHNA and CDR2 is YNFKEQ in the germline V gene. CDR3 length: 14 residues. CDR3 sequence (DNA): TGTGCCAGCGGCGGGACTAGGTCCACAGATACGCAGTATTTT. It codes for CASGGTRSTDTQYF.

The chain is built from TRBV6-5 and TRBJ2-1, with 10 bases fitting TRBD1. V lost 5 bases and J lost 9; bases outside the gene matches: 10. Germline V CDR1 and CDR2: MNHEY, SVGAGI. There are 15 residues in the CDR3. Written as DNA, the CDR3 is TGTGCCAGCAGTACCCAAGGGACAGGGGTGGGTGAGCAGTTCTTC. Its protein is CASSTQGTGVGEQFF.

J is TRBJ2-5 and V is TRBV6-1; TRBD2 matches at 8 bases. V dropped 2 bases and J dropped 5; count of bases not matched to a gene: 4. CDR1 MNHNS and CDR2 SASEGT come from the germline V gene. The CDR3 is made up of 14 amino acids. The CDR3 DNA reads as TGTGCCAGCAGTGAAACGGGGGGGGCTGAGACCCAGTACTTC. The encoded protein is CASSETGGAETQYF.

This clone was picked up a small number of times. The chain carries TRBV18 and TRBJ1-1; TRBD1 aligns across 7 bases. CDR1 and CDR2 (germline): KGHSH, LQKENI. CDR3 length equals 16 residues. V lost 3 bases and J lost 2; bases outside the gene matches: 9. As DNA, the CDR3 is TGTGCCAGCTCACCGGAGACAGGGCGGGTCAACACTGAAGCTTTCTTT. It encodes CASSPETGRVNTEAFF.

The genes are TRBV27 and TRBJ1-5; 7 bases align to TRBD1. J lost 5 bases, V lost 2 bases, and 3 bases had no gene match. The V gene's germline CDR1 is MNHEY and CDR2 SMNVEV (reference sequence). This CDR3 spans 14 amino acids. CDR3 nucleotides: TGTGCCAGCAGTTTAATCCAGGGGGATCAGCCCCAGCATTTT. Its translation: CASSLIQGDQPQHF.

The chain recombines TRBV19 with TRBJ1-2, with D perhaps TRBD1 (6 bases). From germline, CDR1 is LNHDA and CDR2 SQIVND (reference sequence). Trimming left V 6 bases short and J 4 bases short, with 12 bases between. This CDR3 spans 13 amino acids. The CDR3 region has the DNA TGTGCCAGTAGCTTACAGGGCCGCTATGGCTACACCTTC. Protein product: CASSLQGRYGYTF.

The chain links TRBV4-1 to TRBJ2-1, with D tentatively TRBD1 (6 bases). Germline V CDR1 and CDR2: MGHRA, YSYEKL. The CDR3 is 16 amino acids. Trimming stripped 3 bases from V and 6 bases from J, with 18 bases between. CDR3 amino acids: CASSQDPQTGSNEQFF. For the CDR3, the DNA is TGCGCCAGCAGCCAGGACCCTCAGACAGGATCCAATGAGCAGTTCTTC.

This clone was seen a single time. The chain is built from TRBV19 and TRBJ1-5; D unresolved. Trimming removed 4 bases from V and 8 bases from J, with 9 bases in between. CDR1 and CDR2 from the germline V gene are LNHDA and SQIVND (reference sequence). This CDR3 has 12 amino acids. CDR3 residues: CASSSLGKPQHF. The CDR3 coding sequence is TGTGCCAGTAGTAGTCTCGGCAAGCCCCAGCATTTT.

This clone appeared a few times. The chain links TRBV25-1 to TRBJ1-5; D unresolved. CDR1 and CDR2 (germline): MGHDK, SYGVNS. V dropped 2 bases and J dropped 0 bases, with 2 bases sitting between them. This CDR3 spans 13 amino acids. The CDR3 protein is CASSENSNQPQHF. In DNA form, the CDR3 reads TGTGCCAGCAGTGAAAATAGCAATCAGCCCCAGCATTTT.

The rearrangement joins TRBV5-1 to TRBJ2-2; D remains ambiguous. Between the trimmed V and J ends, which lost 0 bases and 5 bases, there was a span of 8 bases. The CDR3 loop spans 14 amino acids. Per germline, CDR1 SGHRS and CDR2 YFSETQ. CDR3 sequence reads: CASSLVRSTGELFF. CDR3 nucleotides: TGCGCCAGCAGCTTGGTGAGGTCGACCGGGGAGCTGTTTTTT.

The chain carries TRBV4-2 and TRBJ1-5; D might be TRBD1 (5 bases). The germline gives CDR1 LGHNA, CDR2 YNFKEQ. V lost 0 bases and J lost 4, with 16 bases in between. The CDR3 runs to 17 residues. The CDR3 DNA reads TGTGCCAGCAGCCAAGAAGTTTGGGGCAGCCAAAATCAGCCCCAGCATTTT. Translating gives CASSQEVWGSQNQPQHF.

The chain has TRBV30 and TRBJ2-3, with a weak D call TRBD2 (5 bases). Germline V gene sequence: CDR1 GTSNPN, CDR2 SVGIG (reference sequence). The CDR3 length is 13 residues. The V end lost 4 bases, the J end lost 7 bases, and 15 bases lay between the germline ends. CDR3 region: CAWKIVPGYTQYF. CDR3 coding DNA: TGTGCCTGGAAAATAGTGCCGGGGTATACGCAGTATTTT.

The chain joins TRBV5-6 to TRBJ1-5; TRBD1 is a possible D gene (6 bases). Germline V gives CDR1 SGHDT, CDR2 YYEEEE. V lost 2 bases, J lost 3 bases, and 15 bases lay in between. This CDR3 region has 16 residues. The CDR3 sequence is CASSFWGGSDNQPQHF. As DNA, the CDR3 is TGTGCCAGCAGCTTCTGGGGGGGCAGCGACAATCAGCCCCAGCATTTT.

CDR3: CASSTGLNEQYF. Written as DNA, the CDR3 is TGTGCCAGCAGTACCGGACTTAACGAGCAGTACTTC. J is TRBJ2-7 and V is TRBV28, with a weak D call TRBD2 (5 bases). The germline V gene has CDR1 MDHEN and CDR2 SYDVKM. The CDR3 contains 12 residues. Trimming cost V 5 bases and J 5 bases, with 10 bases left between them.

The V gene is TRBV30, the J gene TRBJ1-2, with D perhaps matching TRBD1 (5 bases). Germline CDR1 GTSNPN, CDR2 SVGIG (reference sequence). The V end was cut by 4 bases, the J end by 7 bases, with 10 bases between. The CDR3 consists of 11 residues. The CDR3 DNA sequence: TGTGCCTGGAACAGGCAGCGTGGCTACACCTTC. Translation: CAWNRQRGYTF.

The V and J genes are TRBV5-1 and TRBJ2-1, with TRBD1 identical over 8 bases. Unmatched junction bases numbered 11, after V lost 4 bases and J lost 5 bases. The CDR3 has 16 amino acids. The germline V gene has CDR1 SGHRS and CDR2 YFSETQ. The chain's CDR3 is CASSLSYRQGNNEQFF. Written as DNA, the CDR3 is TGCGCCAGCAGCCTATCTTACCGACAGGGGAACAATGAGCAGTTCTTC.

This chain connects TRBV7-2 to TRBJ1-2; TRBD1 matches at 7 bases. The CDR3 length is 16 residues. J gave up 1 base and V 5 bases, and 10 bases lay outside the gene matches. The germline gives CDR1 SGHTA, CDR2 FQGNSA. The DNA for the CDR3 is TGTGCCAGCAGCATCGGGACAGCCCTATTTAACTATGGCTACACCTTC. It translates to CASSIGTALFNYGYTF.

The V and J genes are TRBV9 and TRBJ2-7, with TRBD2 as a possible D gene (5 bases). Trimming removed 0 bases at V and 3 bases at J, with 10 bases between. The CDR3 is 14 amino acids. Germline assignment: CDR1 SGDLS and CDR2 YYNGEE. CDR3 sequence: CASSVANGDYEQYF. The DNA of the CDR3 is TGTGCCAGCAGCGTAGCTAACGGGGACTACGAGCAGTACTTC.

V is TRBV6-4 and J is TRBJ2-3, with TRBD2 matching over 14 bases. CDR3 size: 15 residues. Looked up from germline, CDR1 is MRHNA and CDR2 is SNTAGT. J lost 6 bases, V lost 3 bases, and 2 bases had no gene match. This CDR3 is CASSEGLAGVDTQYF. The DNA of the CDR3 is TGTGCCAGCAGTGAGGGACTAGCGGGAGTGGATACGCAGTATTTT.

The rearrangement uses TRBV5-5 and TRBJ1-3; D gene unclear. The CDR3 contains 15 residues. The germline V gene has CDR1 SGHKS and CDR2 YYEKEE (reference sequence). Trimming stripped 3 bases from V and 4 bases from J, with 14 bases between. This chain's CDR3 is CASSSGTGYGNTIYF. CDR3 coding DNA: TGTGCCAGCAGCTCGGGAACGGGATACGGAAACACCATATATTTT.

The chain joins TRBV19 to TRBJ1-5; TRBD1 aligns across 7 bases. This CDR3 spans 16 amino acids. Germline V CDR1 and CDR2: LNHDA, SQIVND (reference sequence). V shed 4 bases and J 9 bases; nucleotides not matched to a gene: 15. As DNA, the CDR3 is TGTGCCAGTAGTACACAACGGGACAGTTTAGGTCCGCCCCAGCATTTT. Translating it yields CASSTQRDSLGPPQHF.

This chain joins TRBV10-2 and TRBJ2-7, with D possibly TRBD1 on 6 matching bases. Germline CDR1 reads WSHSY; CDR2 reads SAAADI. The CDR3 contains 16 residues. V was shortened by 0 bases and J by 5 bases, with 17 bases between the two germline ends. The CDR3 reads CASSESRTAFDNEQYF. The CDR3 nucleotides are TGCGCCAGCAGTGAGTCGAGGACAGCCTTTGATAACGAGCAGTACTTC.